These 9 T cell receptor beta chains were sequenced from one sample in a study of beta chain features in type 1 diabetes. cDNA synthesis used the whole RNA isolate, giving expressed TCRB sequences. Profiling relied on immunoSEQ multiplex PCR, and the TCRdb table lists in-frame clones only, not all of them. Counted here are over 700,000 clones, roughly 16% occurring once; the ten biggest clones make up 0.02% to 0.025%. Sequencing input: naive CD4+ T cells from blood. The receptors shown here come from a woman aged 18-30 years in good health.

A few counts support this clone. The chain is built from TRBV25-1 and TRBJ1-4; D unresolved. Germline-derived CDR1 and CDR2 are MGHDK and SYGVNS. This CDR3 comprises 15 residues. The germline V and J ends were trimmed by 3 bases and 3 bases, with 11 bases remaining between them. The CDR3 DNA is TGTGCCAGCAGTGACGTCAAAGGGCCTAATGAAAAACTGTTTTTT. Residues: CASSDVKGPNEKLFF.

The chain has TRBV4-2 and TRBJ2-7, with D unclear. V was clipped by 0 bases and J by 6 bases, with 9 bases between them. This CDR3 is 13 amino acids long. Germline assignment: CDR1 LGHNA and CDR2 YNFKEQ. The CDR3 sequence is CASSQDLTREQYF. The CDR3 bases are TGTGCCAGCAGCCAAGACCTAACGCGCGAGCAGTACTTC.

V gene TRBV19 combines with J gene TRBJ2-1, with 9 nucleotides matching TRBD1. CDR1 is LNHDA and CDR2 is SQIVND in the germline V gene (reference sequence). CDR3 length: 15 residues. V lost 3 bases and J lost 6; bases outside the gene matches: 6. CDR3 sequence reads: CASSIRDRAINEQFF. Written as DNA, the CDR3 is TGTGCCAGTAGTATCCGGGACAGGGCGATCAATGAGCAGTTCTTC. The full variable domain, its missing parts supplied by reference TRBV19 and TRBJ2-1, is DGGITQSPKYLFRKEGQNVTLSCEQNLNHDAMYWYRQDPGQGLRLIYYSQIVNDFQKGDIAEGYSVSREKKESFPLTVTSAQKNPTAFYLCASSIRDRAINEQFFGPGTRLTVL.

There are a few counts of this clone. The rearrangement uses TRBV27 and TRBJ1-1, with 7 bases matching TRBD1. Losses at the gene ends were 2 bases for V and 2 bases for J; bases not matched to a gene: 5. Germline V gives CDR1 MNHEY, CDR2 SMNVEV (reference sequence). CDR3 size: 15 residues. The CDR3 bases are TGTGCCAGCAGTTTAATCGGGACAGAAAACACTGAAGCTTTCTTT. Translating gives CASSLIGTENTEAFF.

The chain uses TRBV7-2 and TRBJ1-5; D perhaps matches TRBD1 (5 bases). There are 14 residues in the CDR3. With 5 bases removed from V and 3 bases from J, the gap between germline ends came to 11 bases. Germline-derived CDR1 and CDR2 are SGHTA and FQGNSA. CDR3 sequence (DNA): TGTGCCAGCAGCCCACAGGCGAACAATCAGCCCCAGCATTTT. It translates to CASSPQANNQPQHF.

The genes are TRBV28 and TRBJ2-2; the D gene is possibly TRBD2 (6 bases). The V gene's germline CDR1 is MDHEN and CDR2 SYDVKM. The CDR3 runs 15 residues. V dropped 6 bases and J dropped 5 bases, with 16 bases sitting between them. The CDR3 region is CASSTASGRTGELFF. The CDR3 nucleotides read TGTGCCAGCAGCACGGCTAGTGGGAGGACCGGGGAGCTGTTTTTT.

This clone has more than one count but fewer than ten. The genes are TRBV6-6 and TRBJ2-7, with no clear D. V lost 5 bases and J 2 bases, leaving 7 bases between the germline ends. Germline CDR1 is MNHNY and CDR2 is SVGAGI (reference sequence). The CDR3 is 12 amino acids. The CDR3 loop reads CASSPTPYEQYF. For the CDR3, the DNA is TGTGCCAGCAGTCCCACCCCCTACGAGCAGTACTTC.

The J gene is TRBJ2-3, the V gene TRBV28; D is ambiguous. The CDR3 covers 14 residues. Deletions cut 2 bases from V and 0 bases from J, with 6 bases between. Germline V CDR1 and CDR2: MDHEN, SYDVKM. CDR3 in amino acids: CASSLAPSTDTQYF. As DNA, the CDR3 is TGTGCCAGCAGTTTAGCGCCAAGCACAGATACGCAGTATTTT. Full variable domain (rest looked up from reference TRBV28 and TRBJ2-3): DVKVTQSSRYLVKRTGEKVFLECVQDMDHENMFWYRQDPGLGLRLIYFSYDVKMKEKGDIPEGYSVSREKKERFSLILESASTNQTSMYLCASSLAPSTDTQYFGPGTRLTVL.

The rearrangement uses TRBV28 and TRBJ1-1; no reliable D call. Trimming cost V 2 bases and J 6 bases, with 10 bases left between them. Germline V CDR1 and CDR2: MDHEN, SYDVKM. The CDR3 has 13 residues. The CDR3 coding sequence is TGTGCCAGCAGTTTAATTCGTTTTGCTGAAGCTTTCTTT. Its protein product is CASSLIRFAEAFF. Based on the CDR3 plus reference TRBV28 and TRBJ1-1, the full variable domain is DVKVTQSSRYLVKRTGEKVFLECVQDMDHENMFWYRQDPGLGLRLIYFSYDVKMKEKGDIPEGYSVSREKKERFSLILESASTNQTSMYLCASSLIRFAEAFFGQGTRLTVV.